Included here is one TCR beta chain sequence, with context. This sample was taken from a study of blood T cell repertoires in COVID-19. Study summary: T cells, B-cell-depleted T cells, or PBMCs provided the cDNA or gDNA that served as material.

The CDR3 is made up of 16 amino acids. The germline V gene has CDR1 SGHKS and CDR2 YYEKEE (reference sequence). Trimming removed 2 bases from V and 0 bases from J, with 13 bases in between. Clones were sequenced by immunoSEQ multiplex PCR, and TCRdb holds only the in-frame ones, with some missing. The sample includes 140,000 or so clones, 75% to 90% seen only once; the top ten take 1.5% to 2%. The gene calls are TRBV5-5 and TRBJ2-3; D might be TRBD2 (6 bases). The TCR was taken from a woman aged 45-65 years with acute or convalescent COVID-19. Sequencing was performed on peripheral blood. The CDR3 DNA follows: TGTGCCAGCAGCTTAACGGGCGGGAAGAGCACAGATACGCAGTATTTT. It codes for CASSLTGGKSTDTQYF.